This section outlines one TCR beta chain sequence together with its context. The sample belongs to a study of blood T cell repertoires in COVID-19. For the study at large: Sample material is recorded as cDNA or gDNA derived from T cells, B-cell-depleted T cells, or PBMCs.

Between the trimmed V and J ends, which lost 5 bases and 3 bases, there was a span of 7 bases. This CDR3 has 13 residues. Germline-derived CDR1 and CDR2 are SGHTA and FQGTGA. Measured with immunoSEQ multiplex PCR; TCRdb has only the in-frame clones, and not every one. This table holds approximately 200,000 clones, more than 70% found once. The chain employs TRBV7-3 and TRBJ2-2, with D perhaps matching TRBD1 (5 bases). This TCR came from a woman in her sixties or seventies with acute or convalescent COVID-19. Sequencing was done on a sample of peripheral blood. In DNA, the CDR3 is TGTGCCAGCAGCGGACACGACACCGGGGAGCTGTTTTTT. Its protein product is CASSGHDTGELFF.